The present entry profiles one T cell receptor beta chain with its context. What it recognizes is unknown. This entry is derived from a study of T cell responses to AZD1222 COVID-19 vaccine. Study-level results: Baseline testing showed seropositivity in only a handful of AZD1222 recipients. Researchers report vaccine-associated CD4 TCRs spanning spike, with dominance at 160-218 and 743-854. Spike-specific TCR breadth and depth rose after two AZD1222 doses.

Germline V lookup: CDR1 MDHEN, CDR2 SYDVKM. The trim removed 6 bases at V and 6 bases at J, leaving 9 bases unmatched. The CDR3 is 15 residues long. Assay: immunoSEQ multiplex PCR; the TCRdb copy retains only in-frame clones and omits some. The data contain about 160,000 clones, over 75% of them singletons. The sequence was collected from an adult in good health. The rearrangement links TRBV28 to TRBJ2-1; 9 positions match TRBD2. The source material was peripheral blood, sampled on day 0 of AZD1222 vaccination. In DNA form, the CDR3 reads TGTGCCAGCAGGCGTAGCGGGGGAGGGGGCAATGAGCAGTTCTTC. Protein: CASRRSGGGGNEQFF.